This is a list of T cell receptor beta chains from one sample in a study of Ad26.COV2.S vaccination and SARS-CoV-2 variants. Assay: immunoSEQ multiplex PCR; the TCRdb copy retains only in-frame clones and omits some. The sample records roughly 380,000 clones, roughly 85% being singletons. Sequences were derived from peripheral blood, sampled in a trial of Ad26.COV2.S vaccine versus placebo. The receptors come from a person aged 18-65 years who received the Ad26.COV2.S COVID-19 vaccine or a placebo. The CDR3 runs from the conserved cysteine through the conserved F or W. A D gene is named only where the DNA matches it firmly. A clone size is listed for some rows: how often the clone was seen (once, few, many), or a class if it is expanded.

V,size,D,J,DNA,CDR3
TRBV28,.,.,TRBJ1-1,TGTGCCAGCAGGCCCGACAATAAGGGAGCCACTGAAGCTTTCTTT,CASRPDNKGATEAFF
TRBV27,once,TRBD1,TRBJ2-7,TGTGCCAGCAGTTTAGGACAGGTCAACGAGCAGTACTTC,CASSLGQVNEQYF
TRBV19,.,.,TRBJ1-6,TGTGCCAGTAGTGCCTGGGCGGGGGCGTCTAAGAATTCACCCCTCCACTTT,CASSAWAGASKNSPLHF
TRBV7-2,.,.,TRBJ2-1,TGTGCCAGCAGCCCTGCGGCCGACTGGGCCAATGAGCAGTTCTTC,CASSPAADWANEQFF
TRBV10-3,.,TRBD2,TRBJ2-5,TGTGCCACAGGACTAGCCCCAGAGACCCAGTACTTC,CATGLAPETQYF
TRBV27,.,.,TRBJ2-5,TGTGCCAGCAGTTTATATCCAGCCCAAGAGACCCAGTACTTC,CASSLYPAQETQYF
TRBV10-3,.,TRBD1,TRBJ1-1,TGTGCCATCAGTGACCCGGGACAGCCGGCCACTGAAGCTTTCTTT,CAISDPGQPATEAFF
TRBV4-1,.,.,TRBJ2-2,TGCGCCAGCAGGGCAGGAAACACCGGGGAGCTGTTTTTT,CASRAGNTGELFF
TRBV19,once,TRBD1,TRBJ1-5,TGTGCCAGTAGGGAACTCGGGACAGACAATCAGCCCCAGCATTTT,CASRELGTDNQPQHF
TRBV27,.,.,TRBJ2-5,TGTGCCAGCAGTTCAGGGGTGGACGAGACCCAGTACTTC,CASSSGVDETQYF
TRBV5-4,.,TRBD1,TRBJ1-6,TGTGCCAGCAGATGGAGTACAGGGGGAATTGCTAATTCACCCCTCCACTTT,CASRWSTGGIANSPLHF
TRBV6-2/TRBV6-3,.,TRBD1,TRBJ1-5,TGTGCCAGCAGTTTATCCGGGACAGGGATCGGGAGCAATCAGCCCCAGCATTTT,CASSLSGTGIGSNQPQHF
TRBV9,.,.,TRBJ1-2,TGTGCCAGCAGCCCCTACAGGGAGGCTAACTATGGCTACACCTTC,CASSPYREANYGYTF
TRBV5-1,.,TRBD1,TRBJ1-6,TGCGCCAGCAGCTTGGCCGGGACAGCTTATTCACCCCTCCACTTT,CASSLAGTAYSPLHF
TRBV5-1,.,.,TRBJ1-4,TGCGCCAGCAGCAGCCCGGGACATACCCTGTTTTTT,CASSSPGHTLFF
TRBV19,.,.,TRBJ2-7,TGTGCCAGTAGTATCGTCGGAGTTTACGGTGAGCAGTACTTC,CASSIVGVYGEQYF
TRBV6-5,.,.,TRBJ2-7,TGTGCCAGCAGGGACTCAGGGGGGTTGTACGAGCAGTACTTC,CASRDSGGLYEQYF
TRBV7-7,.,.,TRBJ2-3,TGTGCCAGCAGCCCCAGGGGAGCGAGCACAGATACGCAGTATTTT,CASSPRGASTDTQYF
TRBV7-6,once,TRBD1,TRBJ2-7,TGTGCCAGCAGCTTAGGGTCGGGACAGGGCAAGAGGGAGCAGTACTTC,CASSLGSGQGKREQYF
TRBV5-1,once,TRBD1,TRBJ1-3,TGCGCCAGCAGCCTCCAGGGACAGGGAAACACCATATATTTT,CASSLQGQGNTIYF
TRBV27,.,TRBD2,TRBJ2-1,TGTGCCAGCAGTATGGGACTAGCGGGAATCAATGAGCAGTTCTTC,CASSMGLAGINEQFF
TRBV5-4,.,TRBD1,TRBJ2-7,TGTGCCAGCAGCCCGAATTCGGACAGGAGCTACGAGCAGTACTTC,CASSPNSDRSYEQYF
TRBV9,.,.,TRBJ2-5,TGTGCCAGCAGCGGTTTCCACGGGGGCGCGGAGACCCAGTACTTC,CASSGFHGGAETQYF
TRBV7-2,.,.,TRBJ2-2,TGTGCCAGCAGCTTACCAAACGGCTTTCACACCGGGGAGCTGTTTTTT,CASSLPNGFHTGELFF
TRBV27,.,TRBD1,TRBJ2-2,TGTGCCAGCAGTCCAGCCCCAAAATCAGGACAGGGGGCAGGCGGGGAGCTGTTTTTT,CASSPAPKSGQGAGGELFF
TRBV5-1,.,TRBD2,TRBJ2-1,TGCGCCAGCAGCCTCCTCCTAGCGGGGGACTACAATGAGCAGTTCTTC,CASSLLLAGDYNEQFF
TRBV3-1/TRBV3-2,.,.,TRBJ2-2,TGTGCCAGCAGCACCACTAGAAGCTTTAAGAACACCGGGGAGCTGTTTTTT,CASSTTRSFKNTGELFF
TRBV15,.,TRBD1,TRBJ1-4,TGTGCCACCAGCAGAGAAGGCGGGACAGGGGCGTCTAGTGAAAAACTGTTTTTT,CATSREGGTGASSEKLFF
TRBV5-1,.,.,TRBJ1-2,TGCGCCAGCAGCTTGTACGGTGAGGAGTCCTTTGGAGGCTACACCTTC,CASSLYGEESFGGYTF
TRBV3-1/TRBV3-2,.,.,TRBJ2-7,TGTGCCAGCAGCCGTAGACAGATCTACGAGCAGTACTTC,CASSRRQIYEQYF
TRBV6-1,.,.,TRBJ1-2,TGTGCCAGCAGTGAATGGGTTAATGGCTACACCTTC,CASSEWVNGYTF
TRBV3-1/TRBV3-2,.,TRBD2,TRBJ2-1,TGTGCCAGCAGCCCCTACGGGACTAGCGGGACAAATTCCTACAATGAGCAGTTCTTC,CASSPYGTSGTNSYNEQFF
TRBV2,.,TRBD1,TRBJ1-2,TGTGCCAGCAGAATCGGACAGGAAGATGGCTACACCTTC,CASRIGQEDGYTF
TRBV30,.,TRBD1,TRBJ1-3,TGTGCCTGGGGGGACAGTCGAAACACCATATATTTT,CAWGDSRNTIYF
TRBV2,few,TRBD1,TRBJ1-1,TGTGCCAGCCTAAACAGGGGTGGCGTGGCTTTCTTT,CASLNRGGVAFF
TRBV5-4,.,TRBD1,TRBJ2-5,TGTGCCAGCAGCTTGTTGTCAGGGGGACAAACCAGTACCCAGTACTTC,CASSLLSGGQTSTQYF
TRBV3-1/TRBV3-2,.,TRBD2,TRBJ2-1,TGTGCCAGCAGCCAAGATCTCGAGCGGGGGTACAATGAGCAGTTCTTC,CASSQDLERGYNEQFF
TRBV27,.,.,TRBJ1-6,TGTGCCAGCAGTCGCGACAGGAGCTCCTATAATTCACCCCTCCACTTT,CASSRDRSSYNSPLHF
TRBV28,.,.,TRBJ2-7,TGTGCCAGCAGTTTCTTTCAGGGTCCCCCCTACGAGCAGTACTTC,CASSFFQGPPYEQYF
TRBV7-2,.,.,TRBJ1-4,TGTGCCAGCAGCTTTATTATCGGTGAAAAACTGTTTTTT,CASSFIIGEKLFF
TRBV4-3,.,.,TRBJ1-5,TGCGCCAGCAGCCAAGATGACCATCAGCCCCAGCATTTT,CASSQDDHQPQHF
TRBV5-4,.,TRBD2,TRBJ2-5,TGTGCCAGCAGCTTGGGTTCTAGCGGGGGCCAAGAGACCCAGTACTTC,CASSLGSSGGQETQYF
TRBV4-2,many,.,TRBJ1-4,TGTGCCAGCAGCCCCACCTATGGGGAACTGTTTTTT,CASSPTYGELFF
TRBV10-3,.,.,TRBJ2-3,TGTGCCATCAGCACCGCGAGTAGGATGGGAGATACGCAGTATTTT,CAISTASRMGDTQYF
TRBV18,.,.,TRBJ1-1,TGTGCCAGCTCACCTAACCGACAGAGCCAGGGGACTGAAGCTTTCTTT,CASSPNRQSQGTEAFF
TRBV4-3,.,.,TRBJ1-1,TGCGCCAGCAGCCATGTAAATAGAAACACTGAAGCTTTCTTT,CASSHVNRNTEAFF
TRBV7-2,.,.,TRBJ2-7,TGTGCCAGCAGCCAGGCGGCGGGGAGTACCTACGAGCAGTACTTC,CASSQAAGSTYEQYF
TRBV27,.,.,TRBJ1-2,TGTGCCAGCAGTCGAGGGACAAGGGGCCGGGGGGATGGCTACACCTTC,CASSRGTRGRGDGYTF
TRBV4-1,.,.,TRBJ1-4,TGCGCCAGCAGCCAAGGGTTTACCGGCAGATCTAATGAAAAACTGTTTTTT,CASSQGFTGRSNEKLFF
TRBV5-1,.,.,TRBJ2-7,TGCGCCAGCAGCAAAGGGGGTTTTGCGGAGGAGCAGTACTTC,CASSKGGFAEEQYF
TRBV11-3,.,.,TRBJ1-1,TGTGCCAGCAGCTTAGGAGGGAACACTGAAGCTTTCTTT,CASSLGGNTEAFF
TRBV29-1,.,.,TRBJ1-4,TGCAGCGGCATCGGCGGGGGGCGCGGAGAAAAACTGTTTTTT,CSGIGGGRGEKLFF
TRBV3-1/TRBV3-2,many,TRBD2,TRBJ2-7,TGTGCCAGCAGCCAAGCCCTAGCGGGAGGTTACTCCTACGAGCAGTACTTC,CASSQALAGGYSYEQYF